These 22 T cell receptor beta chains were all obtained from the same sample, sequenced in a study of blood T cell repertoires in COVID-19. Assay: immunoSEQ multiplex PCR; the TCRdb copy retains only in-frame clones and omits some. The table records roughly 90,000 clones, around 82% of them present only once. The sequenced material came from peripheral blood. These TCRs come from an elderly woman with COVID-19, enrolled during active disease.

The chain has TRBV18 and TRBJ1-6; 7 bases line up with TRBD1. CDR3 size: 14 residues. Germline V gene lookup returns CDR1 KGHSH and CDR2 LQKENI. J lost 8 bases, V lost 6 bases, and 7 bases had no gene match. CDR3 in amino acids: CASSSGQPDSPLHF. CDR3 coding DNA: TGTGCCAGCTCCTCGGGACAGCCGGATTCACCCCTCCACTTT.

The chain joins TRBV6-2 or TRBV6-3 to TRBJ2-7; a weak D match, TRBD1 (6 bases). The germline V gene encodes CDR1 MNHEY and CDR2 SVGEGT. The CDR3 consists of 17 residues. Trimming cost V 2 bases and J 2 bases, with 19 bases left between them. The CDR3 loop is CASSYRDQGTFAYEQYF. The CDR3 DNA reads as TGTGCCAGCAGTTACCGCGACCAAGGGACATTTGCCTACGAGCAGTACTTC.

The chain recombines TRBV11-2 with TRBJ2-7; 7 positions match TRBD1. Germline CDR1 is SGHAT and CDR2 is FQNNGV. The CDR3 spans 14 residues. V dropped 8 bases and J dropped 1; count of bases not matched to a gene: 8. CDR3 residues: CASGLDRWSYEQYF. As DNA, the CDR3 is TGTGCCAGCGGATTGGACAGGTGGTCCTACGAGCAGTACTTC.

The rearrangement uses TRBV15 and TRBJ2-2; D may be TRBD2 (6 bases). V gave up 1 base and J gave up 1 base, with 7 bases separating them. This CDR3 has 15 residues. In germline, CDR1 is LNHNV, CDR2 YYDKDF (reference sequence). This CDR3 is CATSRAGLNTGELFF. In nucleotides, the CDR3 is TGTGCCACCAGCAGAGCGGGACTGAACACCGGGGAGCTGTTTTTT.

With respect to this clone: Germline is not matched at one junction end, which may reflect a read error. The chain employs TRBV28 and TRBJ2-5; a possible D gene is TRBD1 (6 bases). This CDR3 spans 12 amino acids. Germline assignment: CDR1 MDHEN and CDR2 SYDVKM. The CDR3 spells CASRGHPKPPDF. In nucleotides, the CDR3 is TGTGCCAGCAGGGGACATCCAAAGCCCCCGGACTTC.

This chain links TRBV3-1 (or the pseudogene TRBV3-2) with TRBJ2-7; D is unclear. The CDR3 has 13 residues. V dropped 2 bases and J dropped 3 bases, with 8 bases sitting between them. Germline CDR1 is LGHDT and CDR2 is YNNKEL (reference sequence). The CDR3 DNA sequence: TGTGCCAGCAGCCAATCACTTAGCTACGAGCAGTACTTC. Translating it yields CASSQSLSYEQYF.

This clone was seen only a few times. The chain combines TRBV19 with TRBJ1-2, with TRBD1 matching 7 bases. Germline loops: CDR1 LNHDA, CDR2 SQIVND (reference sequence). Trimming took 3 bases from V and 2 from J; bases not matched to a gene: 3. The CDR3 runs to 14 residues. CDR3 in amino acids: CASSIYRGNYGYTF. DNA for the CDR3: TGTGCCAGTAGTATCTACAGGGGAAACTATGGCTACACCTTC.

The chain employs TRBV7-2 and TRBJ2-7, with D possibly matching TRBD2 (6 bases). CDR1 is SGHTA and CDR2 is FQGNSA in the germline V gene. The V and J ends lost 5 bases and 7 bases respectively, with 18 bases between them. This CDR3 is built from 14 residues. The CDR3 loop reads CASSQPQGGGEQYF. In nucleotides, the CDR3 is TGTGCCAGCAGCCAACCACAAGGTGGGGGGGAGCAGTACTTC.

The sample holds a few counts of this clone. This rearrangement joins TRBV19 to TRBJ1-5; 7 bases are a match to TRBD1. Unmatched junction bases numbered 7, after V lost 1 base and J lost 7 bases. The CDR3 spans 15 residues. CDR1 LNHDA and CDR2 SQIVND come from the germline V gene (reference sequence). The CDR3, as DNA: TGTGCCAGTAGTATAGGGGGACAGCGGGGGCAGCCCCAGCATTTT. Translating gives CASSIGGQRGQPQHF. The full variable domain, completed using reference TRBV19 and TRBJ1-5, is DGGITQSPKYLFRKEGQNVTLSCEQNLNHDAMYWYRQDPGQGLRLIYYSQIVNDFQKGDIAEGYSVSREKKESFPLTVTSAQKNPTAFYLCASSIGGQRGQPQHFGDGTRLSIL.

This clone came up once. The chain is built from TRBV19 and TRBJ1-1; D perhaps matches TRBD1 (5 bases). The CDR3 has 13 amino acids. V lost 1 base and J 7 bases, leaving 10 bases between the germline ends. CDR1 is LNHDA and CDR2 is SQIVND in the germline V gene (reference sequence). The CDR3 protein is CASSIGGGFEAFF. The CDR3 DNA sequence: TGTGCCAGTAGTATAGGCGGGGGATTTGAAGCTTTCTTT. Complete variable domain (other parts from reference TRBV19 and TRBJ1-1): DGGITQSPKYLFRKEGQNVTLSCEQNLNHDAMYWYRQDPGQGLRLIYYSQIVNDFQKGDIAEGYSVSREKKESFPLTVTSAQKNPTAFYLCASSIGGGFEAFFGQGTRLTVV.

This chain joins TRBV10-2 and TRBJ2-3, with 11 bases aligning to TRBD2. V lost 7 bases and J lost 3; bases outside the gene matches: 12. Germline V gene data show CDR1 as WSHSY and CDR2 as SAAADI. This CDR3 region has 17 residues. CDR3 sequence (DNA): TGCGCCAGCACCTGGTCCCTGACTAGCGGGATGACAGATACGCAGTATTTT. This codes for CASTWSLTSGMTDTQYF.

This chain uses TRBV4-1 with TRBJ1-2; D is ambiguous. The CDR3 runs 15 residues. Germline loops: CDR1 MGHRA, CDR2 YSYEKL. V lost 2 bases and J 2 bases, leaving 12 bases between the germline ends. CDR3 nucleotide sequence: TGCGCCAGCAGCCAATGGGCAGGTAGAAACTATGGCTACACCTTC. It encodes CASSQWAGRNYGYTF.

The chain joins TRBV6-2 or TRBV6-3 to TRBJ1-5; 7 bases are a match to TRBD1. CDR3 length equals 15 residues. In germline, CDR1 is MNHEY, CDR2 SVGEGT. J lost 2 bases, V lost 1 base, and 2 bases had no gene match. This chain's CDR3 is CASSYYRGGNQPQHF. The CDR3 bases are TGTGCCAGCAGTTACTACAGGGGCGGCAATCAGCCCCAGCATTTT.

This clone was seen just once. The chain carries TRBV19 and TRBJ2-1; no clear D. The CDR3 totals 14 residues. Trimming pared 1 base from V and 3 bases from J, leaving 7 bases between. The V gene's germline CDR1 is LNHDA and CDR2 SQIVND (reference sequence). CDR3 DNA: TGTGCCAGTAGTATAGGTGGCAACTACAATGAGCAGTTCTTC. It translates to CASSIGGNYNEQFF.

This clone has only a few counts. The chain has TRBV7-2 and TRBJ2-5; D unclear. Germline CDR1 reads SGHTA; CDR2 reads FQGNSA. The CDR3 consists of 16 residues. Trimming stripped 1 base from V and 5 bases from J, with 17 bases between. For the CDR3, the DNA is TGTGCCAGCAGCTTAGGGAGCGCTGCCTTAAGGGAGACCCAGTACTTC. This sequence encodes CASSLGSAALRETQYF.

The chain carries TRBV6-2 or TRBV6-3 and TRBJ1-6; D possibly corresponds to TRBD1 (5 bases). The CDR3 loop spans 11 amino acids. V lost 6 bases and J 16 bases, leaving 13 bases between the germline ends. Germline loops: CDR1 MNHEY, CDR2 SVGEGT. CDR3 nucleotides: TGTGCCAGCAGCCAGGACACCAGTCTCCACTTT. It is translated as CASSQDTSLHF.

This chain uses TRBV4-2 with TRBJ1-1; D may be TRBD1 (6 bases). The CDR3 loop spans 14 amino acids. Germline V gives CDR1 LGHNA, CDR2 YNFKEQ. The V and J ends lost 6 bases and 0 bases respectively, with 11 bases between them. The CDR3 DNA reads as TGTGCCAGCAGTCGGAACAGGGTGAACACTGAAGCTTTCTTT. It is translated as CASSRNRVNTEAFF.

The CDR3 bases are TGTGCCACCAGCAGAGATTTCGGGAGCTCTGGAAACACCATATATTTT. Its protein product is CATSRDFGSSGNTIYF. The chain joins TRBV15 to TRBJ1-3; D remains ambiguous. Germline values: CDR1 LNHNV, CDR2 YYDKDF (reference sequence). V lost 0 bases to trimming and J lost 0 bases, with 9 bases between them. The CDR3 has 16 amino acids.

The chain joins TRBV30 to TRBJ1-4; no reliable D call. Trimming took 8 bases from V and 3 from J, leaving 10 bases between them. CDR1 GTSNPN and CDR2 SVGIG come from the germline V gene (reference sequence). The CDR3 consists of 12 residues. CDR3 sequence reads: CAGKRANEKLFF. Written as DNA, the CDR3 is TGTGCCGGAAAGAGGGCTAATGAAAAACTGTTTTTT.

This sequence joins TRBV4-1 and TRBJ2-7; 12 nucleotides match TRBD2. Germline CDR1 and CDR2: MGHRA and YSYEKL. This CDR3 has 18 amino acids. V gave up 1 base and J gave up 6 bases; unmatched junction bases: 13. The CDR3 bases are TGCGCCAGCAGCCAAGGCCTAAAACAGACTAGCGGGAGTCGCGAGCAGTACTTC. Translation: CASSQGLKQTSGSREQYF.

This clone was detected only once. The chain is built from TRBV6-5 and TRBJ1-1; TRBD1 might be the D (6 bases). V gave up 2 bases and J gave up 1 base, with 11 bases separating them. The germline CDR1 and CDR2 sequences are MNHEY and SVGAGI. The CDR3 extends over 15 amino acids. CDR3 residues: CASSYPTGWNTEAFF. The CDR3 DNA reads as TGTGCCAGCAGTTACCCGACAGGATGGAACACTGAAGCTTTCTTT.

This rearrangement joins TRBV6-5 to TRBJ2-2, with D perhaps TRBD1 (5 bases). V lost 5 bases, J lost 0 bases, and 10 bases lay in between. CDR3 length: 15 residues. Per the germline V gene, CDR1 is MNHEY and CDR2 is SVGAGI. CDR3 in amino acids: CASSKTVPNTGELFF. Here the CDR3 DNA reads TGTGCCAGCAGTAAGACAGTCCCGAACACCGGGGAGCTGTTTTTT.